This T cell receptor beta chain was observed in a study of cytomegalovirus exposure and HLA in healthy donors. The V gene's germline CDR1 is SGHRS and CDR2 YFSETQ. V was pared by 1 base and J by 5 bases, with 13 bases between. The CDR3 is made up of 15 amino acids. Study conclusions and caveats: Cytomegalovirus status, reportedly, was diagnosed with high specificity and sensitivity by the classifier. When a later analysis was performed, an Asian-associated ancestry cluster reportedly had fewer N-insertions than the approximately 600-donor mean.

At the time of sampling, donors were nominally healthy, though unrecorded immune exposures were likely. The PCR was carried out with 60 Vbeta primers and 13 Jbeta primers. Here immunoSEQ multiplex PCR was the method, and the copy in TCRdb shows in-frame clones only, minus some. This table holds 75,000 to 90,000 clones. In the case of this clone: Its antigen is undetermined.

The chain joins TRBV5-1 to TRBJ2-1; possibly TRBD2 for D (5 bases). This receptor was obtained from a woman aged 55 to 70 in good health and CMV-seronegative. The sample was PBMCs. The CDR3: CASSLFSGLNNEQFF. In DNA form, the CDR3 reads TGCGCCAGCAGCTTGTTCTCAGGACTCAACAATGAGCAGTTCTTC.